These T cell receptor beta chains were read from a single sample in a study of shared clonotypes between healthy human individuals. Some clones are missing from TCRdb's copy, which holds only in-frame ones; the method was immunoSEQ multiplex PCR. The sample lists around 2.5 million clones, 93% occurring once. The source material was naive CD4+ T cells from PBMCs. The receptors stem from a man younger than 35 in good health. Some clones in this sample may be carry-over from other donors' samples. CDR3s include the opening cysteine and the closing phenylalanine or tryptophan. A D gene is named only where the DNA matches it firmly. Clone size is not always given. Where it is, it says once, few, many or a class for expanded clones.

D: TRBD1
size: NA
J: TRBJ1-5
V: TRBV5-1
CDR3: CASSLTGDDQPQHF
DNA: TGCGCCAGCAGCCTGACAGGGGACGATCAGCCCCAGCATTTT

D: NA
size: NA
J: TRBJ2-2
V: TRBV4-1
CDR3: CASSLGTVGLNTGELFF
DNA: TGCGCCAGCAGCCTAGGGACGGTGGGGCTGAACACCGGGGAGCTGTTTTTT

D: NA
size: NA
J: TRBJ2-3
V: TRBV19
CDR3: CASSRPGLHTDTQYF
DNA: TGTGCCAGTAGTAGGCCGGGACTTCACACAGATACGCAGTATTTT

D: NA
size: NA
J: TRBJ1-2
V: TRBV29-1
CDR3: CSVEGTGSRGYGYTF
DNA: TGCAGCGTTGAGGGAACGGGGTCCCGCGGCTATGGCTACACCTTC

D: TRBD2
size: NA
J: TRBJ2-1
V: TRBV29-1
CDR3: CSVVGGSFSYNEQFF
DNA: TGCAGCGTTGTTGGCGGGAGCTTCTCCTACAATGAGCAGTTCTTC

D: NA
size: NA
J: TRBJ1-2
V: TRBV30
CDR3: CAWSVEGGNYGYTF
DNA: TGTGCCTGGAGTGTGGAGGGAGGAAACTATGGCTACACCTTC

D: NA
size: NA
J: TRBJ2-7
V: TRBV27
CDR3: CASKGPGPYEQYF
DNA: TGTGCCAGCAAGGGGCCGGGGCCCTACGAGCAGTACTTC

D: TRBD1
size: NA
J: TRBJ1-2
V: TRBV10-3
CDR3: CATIISPVPQKGQGDGYTF
DNA: TGTGCCACCATAATCTCCCCGGTTCCGCAAAAAGGACAGGGTGACGGCTACACCTTC

D: TRBD1
size: few
J: TRBJ1-1
V: TRBV11-2
CDR3: CASSLGQRNTEAFF
DNA: TGTGCCAGCAGCTTGGGACAGAGGAACACTGAAGCTTTCTTT

D: TRBD1
size: NA
J: TRBJ1-4
V: TRBV7-3
CDR3: CASSPTGATNEKLFF
DNA: TGTGCCAGCAGCCCCACAGGGGCAACTAATGAAAAACTGTTTTTT

D: NA
size: NA
J: TRBJ2-3
V: TRBV7-8
CDR3: CASTLGDHTDTQYF
DNA: TGTGCCAGCACCCTCGGGGACCACACAGATACGCAGTATTTT

D: TRBD2
size: NA
J: TRBJ2-7
V: TRBV28
CDR3: CASRTSGRYEQYF
DNA: TGTGCCAGCAGAACTAGCGGGAGATACGAGCAGTACTTC

D: TRBD1
size: NA
J: TRBJ1-1
V: TRBV5-6
CDR3: CASSSYNRGTEAFF
DNA: TGTGCCAGCAGCTCATACAACAGGGGAACTGAAGCTTTCTTT

D: NA
size: once
J: TRBJ2-1
V: TRBV6-6
CDR3: CASSKTAFTEQFF
DNA: TGTGCCAGCAGCAAAACGGCGTTCACTGAGCAGTTCTTC

D: TRBD1
size: NA
J: TRBJ1-4
V: TRBV29-1
CDR3: CSVAGGRGLEKLFF
DNA: TGCAGCGTTGCGGGAGGCAGGGGGCTTGAAAAACTGTTTTTT

D: NA
size: once
J: TRBJ2-1
V: TRBV7-9
CDR3: CASSLWVGITYNEQFF
DNA: TGTGCCAGCAGCTTGTGGGTGGGAATTACCTACAATGAGCAGTTCTTC

D: TRBD1
size: NA
J: TRBJ1-3
V: TRBV4-1
CDR3: CASSPDRGRNTIYF
DNA: TGCGCCAGCAGTCCTGACAGGGGTCGAAACACCATATATTTT

D: NA
size: NA
J: TRBJ1-1
V: TRBV7-6
CDR3: CASSLSAGLGTEAFF
DNA: TGTGCCAGCAGCTTAAGCGCAGGGTTAGGTACTGAAGCTTTCTTT

D: TRBD2
size: NA
J: TRBJ2-7
V: TRBV7-2
CDR3: CASSWGTSYEQYF
DNA: TGTGCCAGCAGCTGGGGGACTAGCTACGAGCAGTACTTC

D: NA
size: NA
J: TRBJ2-1
V: TRBV11-2
CDR3: CASSPRVEQFF
DNA: TGTGCCAGCAGCCCCAGGGTGGAGCAGTTCTTC

D: NA
size: NA
J: TRBJ2-2
V: TRBV9
CDR3: CASSVAAQTTGELFF
DNA: TGTGCCAGCAGCGTAGCGGCCCAGACCACCGGGGAGCTGTTTTTT

D: NA
size: NA
J: TRBJ2-7
V: TRBV7-2
CDR3: CASSWIHIRGSPYEQYF
DNA: TGTGCCAGCAGCTGGATACACATCAGGGGTTCCCCCTACGAGCAGTACTTC

D: NA
size: NA
J: TRBJ2-5
V: TRBV15
CDR3: CATSSPSASKETQYF
DNA: TGTGCCACCAGCAGCCCTTCGGCCTCGAAAGAGACCCAGTACTTC

D: NA
size: NA
J: TRBJ1-1
V: TRBV4-1
CDR3: CASSQDPNTEAFF
DNA: TGCGCCAGCAGCCAAGACCCGAACACTGAAGCTTTCTTT

D: NA
size: NA
J: TRBJ1-4
V: TRBV27
CDR3: CASSSLTASNEKLFF
DNA: TGTGCCAGCAGTTCGCTGACAGCCTCAAATGAAAAACTGTTTTTT

D: NA
size: NA
J: TRBJ1-4
V: TRBV7-8
CDR3: CASGDTNEKLFF
DNA: TGTGCCAGCGGGGATACTAATGAAAAACTGTTTTTT

D: NA
size: NA
J: TRBJ1-1
V: TRBV10-2
CDR3: CASSEDSIEAFF
DNA: TGCGCCAGCAGTGAAGACAGTATTGAAGCTTTCTTT

D: NA
size: few
J: TRBJ1-1
V: TRBV5-1
CDR3: CASSLEPGNTEAFF
DNA: TGCGCCAGCAGCTTGGAGCCAGGCAACACTGAAGCTTTCTTT